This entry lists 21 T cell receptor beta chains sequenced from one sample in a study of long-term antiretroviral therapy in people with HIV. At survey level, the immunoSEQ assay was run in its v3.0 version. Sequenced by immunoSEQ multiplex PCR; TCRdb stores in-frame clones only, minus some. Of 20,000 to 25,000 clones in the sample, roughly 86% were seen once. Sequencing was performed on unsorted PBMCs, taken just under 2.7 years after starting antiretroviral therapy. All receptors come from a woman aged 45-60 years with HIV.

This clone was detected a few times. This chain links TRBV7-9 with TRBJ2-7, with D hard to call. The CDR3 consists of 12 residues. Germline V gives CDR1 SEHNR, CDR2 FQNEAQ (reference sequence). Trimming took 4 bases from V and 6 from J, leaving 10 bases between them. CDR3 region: CASSSDSVEQYF. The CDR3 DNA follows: TGTGCCAGCAGCTCCGATAGTGTCGAGCAGTACTTC. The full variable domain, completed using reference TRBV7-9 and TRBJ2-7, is DTGVSQNPRHKITKRGQNVTFRCDPISEHNRLYWYRQTLGQGPEFLTYFQNEAQLEKSRLLSDRFSAERPKGSFSTLEIQRTEQGDSAMYLCASSSDSVEQYFGPGTRLTVT.

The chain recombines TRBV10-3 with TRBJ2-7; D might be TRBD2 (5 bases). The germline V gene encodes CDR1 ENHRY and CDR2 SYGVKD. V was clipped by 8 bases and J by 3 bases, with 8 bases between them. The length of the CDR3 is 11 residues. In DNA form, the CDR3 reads TGTGCCATCTCGGACTTCTACGAGCAGTACTTC. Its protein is CAISDFYEQYF.

The CDR3 DNA is TGCAGCCATGAACTCGAGAGCACAGATACGCAGTATTTT. Protein sequence: CSHELESTDTQYF. This chain uses TRBV29-1 with TRBJ2-3; D ambiguous. The V and J ends lost 8 bases and 0 bases respectively, with 12 bases between them. The CDR3 loop spans 13 amino acids. CDR1 is SQVTM, CDR2 ANQGSEA, per germline.

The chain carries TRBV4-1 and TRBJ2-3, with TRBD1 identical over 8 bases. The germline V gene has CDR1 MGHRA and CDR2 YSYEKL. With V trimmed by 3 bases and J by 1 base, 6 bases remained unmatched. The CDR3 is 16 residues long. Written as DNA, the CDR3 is TGCGCCAGCAGCCAGCAGGGGGCCAGGGGCACAGATACGCAGTATTTT. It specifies CASSQQGARGTDTQYF.

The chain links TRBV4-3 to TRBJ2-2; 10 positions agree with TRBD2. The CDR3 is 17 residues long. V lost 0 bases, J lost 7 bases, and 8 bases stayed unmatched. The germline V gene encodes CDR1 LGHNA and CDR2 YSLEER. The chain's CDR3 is CASSQDAAGGPSGELFF. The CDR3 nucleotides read TGCGCCAGCAGCCAAGATGCAGCGGGAGGGCCGAGCGGGGAGCTGTTTTTT.

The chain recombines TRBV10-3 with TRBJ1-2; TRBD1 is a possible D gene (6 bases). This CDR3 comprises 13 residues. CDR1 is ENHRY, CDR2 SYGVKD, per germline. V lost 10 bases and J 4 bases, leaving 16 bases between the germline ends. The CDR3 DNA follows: TGTGCCACGGGAGGGGACACGACCTATGGCTACACCTTC. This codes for CATGGDTTYGYTF.

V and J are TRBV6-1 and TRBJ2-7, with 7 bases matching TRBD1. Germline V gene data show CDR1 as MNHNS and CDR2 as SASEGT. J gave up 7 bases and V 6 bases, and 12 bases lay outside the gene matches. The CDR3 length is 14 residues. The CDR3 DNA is TGTGCCAGCAGGAAGCCGGGACAGATGGGAGAGCAGTACTTC. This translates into CASRKPGQMGEQYF.

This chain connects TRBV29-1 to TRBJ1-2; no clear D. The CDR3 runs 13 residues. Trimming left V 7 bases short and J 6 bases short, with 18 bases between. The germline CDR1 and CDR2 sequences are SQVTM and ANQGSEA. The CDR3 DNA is TGCAGCGCCCATTACGGTGGGGTAGATGGCTACACCTTC. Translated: CSAHYGGVDGYTF. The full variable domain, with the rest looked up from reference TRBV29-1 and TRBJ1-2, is SAVISQKPSRDICQRGTSLTIQCQVDSQVTMMFWYRQQPGQSLTLIATANQGSEATYESGFVIDKFPISRPNLTFSTLTVSNMSPEDSSIYLCSAHYGGVDGYTFGSGTRLTVV.

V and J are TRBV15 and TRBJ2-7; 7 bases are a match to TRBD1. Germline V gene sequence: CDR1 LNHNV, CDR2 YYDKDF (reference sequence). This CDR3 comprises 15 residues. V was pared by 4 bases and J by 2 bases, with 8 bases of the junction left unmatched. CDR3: CATSTRQGEAYEQYF. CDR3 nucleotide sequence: TGTGCCACCAGCACCCGACAGGGAGAAGCCTACGAGCAGTACTTC.

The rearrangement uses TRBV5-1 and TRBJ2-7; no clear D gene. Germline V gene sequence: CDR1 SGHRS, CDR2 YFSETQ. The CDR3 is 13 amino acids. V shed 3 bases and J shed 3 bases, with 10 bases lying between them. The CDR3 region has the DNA TGCGCCAGCAGCTCCGACTCACTCTACGAGCAGTACTTC. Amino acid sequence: CASSSDSLYEQYF.

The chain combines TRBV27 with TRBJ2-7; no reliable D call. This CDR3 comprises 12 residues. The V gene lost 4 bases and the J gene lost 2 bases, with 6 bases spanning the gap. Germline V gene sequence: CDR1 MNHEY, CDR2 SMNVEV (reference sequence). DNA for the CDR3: TGTGCCAGCAGTTCAGATACCTACGAGCAGTACTTC. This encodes CASSSDTYEQYF.

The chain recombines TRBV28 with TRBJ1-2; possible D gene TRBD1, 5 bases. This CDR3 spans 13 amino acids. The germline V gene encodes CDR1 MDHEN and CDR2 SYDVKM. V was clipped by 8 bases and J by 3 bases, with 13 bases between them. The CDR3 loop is CASVRDGHYGYTF. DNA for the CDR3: TGTGCCAGCGTTCGGGACGGACACTATGGCTACACCTTC.

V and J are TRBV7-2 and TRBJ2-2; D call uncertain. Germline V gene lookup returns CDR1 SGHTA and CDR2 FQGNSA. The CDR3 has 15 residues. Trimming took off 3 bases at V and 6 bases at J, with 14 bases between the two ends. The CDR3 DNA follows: TGTGCCAGCAGCTTCGGCGCCGAAAACGCCGGGGAGCTGTTTTTT. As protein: CASSFGAENAGELFF. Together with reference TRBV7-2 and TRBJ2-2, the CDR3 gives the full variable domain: GAGVSQSPSNKVTEKGKDVELRCDPISGHTALYWYRQSLGQGLEFLIYFQGNSAPDKSGLPSDRFSAERTGGSVSTLTIQRTQQEDSAVYLCASSFGAENAGELFFGEGSRLTVL.

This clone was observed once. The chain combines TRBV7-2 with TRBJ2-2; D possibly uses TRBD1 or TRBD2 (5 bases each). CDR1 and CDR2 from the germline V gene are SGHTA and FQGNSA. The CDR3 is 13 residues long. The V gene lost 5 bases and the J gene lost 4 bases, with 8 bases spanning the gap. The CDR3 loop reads CASSRDGTGELFF. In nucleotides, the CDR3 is TGTGCCAGCAGCCGGGACGGCACCGGGGAGCTGTTTTTT.

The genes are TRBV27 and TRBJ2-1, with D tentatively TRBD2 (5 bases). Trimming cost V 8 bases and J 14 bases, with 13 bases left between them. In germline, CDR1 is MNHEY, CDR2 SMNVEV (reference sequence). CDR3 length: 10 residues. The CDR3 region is CASRGGWEFF. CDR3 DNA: TGTGCCAGCCGGGGTGGCTGGGAGTTCTTC.

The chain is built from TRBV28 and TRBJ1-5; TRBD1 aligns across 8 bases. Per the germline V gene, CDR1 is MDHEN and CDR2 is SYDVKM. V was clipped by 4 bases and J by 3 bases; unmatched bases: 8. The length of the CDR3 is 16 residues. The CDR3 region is CASSSQGQGANQPQHF. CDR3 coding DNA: TGTGCCAGCAGTTCTCAGGGGCAGGGGGCCAATCAGCCCCAGCATTTT.

Here the CDR3 DNA reads TGTGCCAGCAGTTACTCGCGGTGGGACACTGAAGCTTTCTTT. This codes for CASSYSRWDTEAFF. The rearrangement links TRBV6-5 to TRBJ1-1; D unclear. CDR1 and CDR2 from the germline V gene are MNHEY and SVGAGI. The CDR3 runs 14 residues. Trimming left V 0 bases short and J 3 bases short, with 8 bases between.

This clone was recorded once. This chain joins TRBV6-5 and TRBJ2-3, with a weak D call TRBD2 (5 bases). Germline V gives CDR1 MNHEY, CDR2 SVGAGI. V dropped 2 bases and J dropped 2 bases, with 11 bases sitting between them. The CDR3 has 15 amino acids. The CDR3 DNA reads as TGTGCCAGCAGTTACGCGGGCGGACCCACAGATACGCAGTATTTT. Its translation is CASSYAGGPTDTQYF.

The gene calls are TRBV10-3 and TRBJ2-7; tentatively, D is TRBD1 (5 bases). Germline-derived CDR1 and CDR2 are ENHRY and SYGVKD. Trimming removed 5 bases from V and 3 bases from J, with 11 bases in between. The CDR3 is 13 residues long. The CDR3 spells CAISPDRDYEQYF. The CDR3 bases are TGTGCCATCAGTCCTGACAGAGACTACGAGCAGTACTTC.

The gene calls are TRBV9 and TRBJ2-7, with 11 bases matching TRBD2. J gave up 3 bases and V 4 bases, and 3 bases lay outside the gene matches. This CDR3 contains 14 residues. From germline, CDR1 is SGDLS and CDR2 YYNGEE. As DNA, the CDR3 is TGTGCCAGCAGCTCGGGGACTAGCGGCTACGAGCAGTACTTC. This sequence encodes CASSSGTSGYEQYF.

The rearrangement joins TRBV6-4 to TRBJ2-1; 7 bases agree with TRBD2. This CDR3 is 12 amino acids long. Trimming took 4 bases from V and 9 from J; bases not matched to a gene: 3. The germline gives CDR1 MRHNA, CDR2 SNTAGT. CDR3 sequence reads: CASSAREGEQFF. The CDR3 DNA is TGTGCCAGCAGTGCCAGGGAGGGTGAGCAGTTCTTC.